This T cell receptor beta chain stems from a study of PD-L1 blockade in urothelial cancer. At the level of the study: About nine tenths of the roughly 30 patients were men who had bladder-origin urothelial cancer.

Time point indicated: pretreatment peripheral blood. The assay was immunoSEQ multiplex PCR, and TCRdb's table has in-frame clones only and misses some. The data show under 50,000 clones, 82% seen once. This clone was seen once. Germline V gene lookup returns CDR1 MDHEN and CDR2 SYDVKM. CDR3 length: 11 amino acids. V gave up 6 bases and J gave up 8 bases, with 10 bases separating them. This rearrangement joins TRBV28 to TRBJ1-2; TRBD1 might be the D (5 bases). Sample: PBMCs, taken around atezolizumab (anti-PD-L1) treatment. The clonotype was recovered from a man aged 45-65 years with urothelial cancer. The CDR3 DNA sequence: TGTGCCAGCAGCGAAAGGGGCGGCTACACCTTC. This codes for CASSERGGYTF.